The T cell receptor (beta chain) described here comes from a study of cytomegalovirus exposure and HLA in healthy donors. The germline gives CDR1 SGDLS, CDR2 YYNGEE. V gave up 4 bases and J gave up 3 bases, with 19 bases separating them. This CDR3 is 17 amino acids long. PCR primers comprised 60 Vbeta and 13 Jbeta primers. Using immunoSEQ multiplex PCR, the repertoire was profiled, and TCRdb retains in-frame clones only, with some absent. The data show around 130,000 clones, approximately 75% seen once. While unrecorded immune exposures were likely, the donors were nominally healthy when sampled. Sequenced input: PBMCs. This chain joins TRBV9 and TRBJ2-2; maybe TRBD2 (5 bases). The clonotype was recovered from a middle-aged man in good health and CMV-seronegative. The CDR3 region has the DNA TGTGCCAGCAGCTTAGCTCCCAGGACTTCCCACACCGGGGAGCTGTTTTTT. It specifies CASSLAPRTSHTGELFF. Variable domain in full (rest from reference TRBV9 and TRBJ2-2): DSGVTQTPKHLITATGQRVTLRCSPRSGDLSVYWYQQSLDQGLQFLIQYYNGEERAKGNILERFSAQQFPDLHSELNLSSLELGDSALYFCASSLAPRTSHTGELFFGEGSRLTVL.